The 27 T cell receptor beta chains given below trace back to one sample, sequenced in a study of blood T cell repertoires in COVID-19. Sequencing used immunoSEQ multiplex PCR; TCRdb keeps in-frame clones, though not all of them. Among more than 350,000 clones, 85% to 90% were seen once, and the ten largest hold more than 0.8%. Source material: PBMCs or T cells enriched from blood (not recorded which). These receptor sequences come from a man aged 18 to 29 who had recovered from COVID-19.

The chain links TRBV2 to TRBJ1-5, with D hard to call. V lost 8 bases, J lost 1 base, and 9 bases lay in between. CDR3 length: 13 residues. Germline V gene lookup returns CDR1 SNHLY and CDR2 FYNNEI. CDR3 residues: CASGRVSNQPQHF. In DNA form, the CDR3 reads TGTGCCAGCGGGAGGGTCAGCAATCAGCCCCAGCATTTT.

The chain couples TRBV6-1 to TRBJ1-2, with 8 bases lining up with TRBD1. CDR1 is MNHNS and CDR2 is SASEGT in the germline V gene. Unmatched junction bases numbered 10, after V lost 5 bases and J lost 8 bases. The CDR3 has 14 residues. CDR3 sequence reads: CASSLRDRRWGYTF. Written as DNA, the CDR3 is TGTGCCAGCAGTTTACGGGACAGGCGCTGGGGCTACACCTTC.

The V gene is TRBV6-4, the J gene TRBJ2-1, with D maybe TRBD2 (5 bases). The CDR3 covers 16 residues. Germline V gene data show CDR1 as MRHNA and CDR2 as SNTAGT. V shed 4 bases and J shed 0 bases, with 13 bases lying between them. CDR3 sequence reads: CASSVSAGSSYNEQFF. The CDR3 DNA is TGTGCCAGCAGTGTTTCGGCTGGGAGCTCCTACAATGAGCAGTTCTTC.

CDR3 DNA: TGTGCCAGCAGCTTAGAACCCACAGTCCCCTACGAGCAGTACTTC. Its translation is CASSLEPTVPYEQYF. The chain recombines TRBV11-2 with TRBJ2-7; D remains ambiguous. Germline V gives CDR1 SGHAT, CDR2 FQNNGV. The CDR3 has 15 amino acids. V was pared by 0 bases and J by 2 bases, with 11 bases between.

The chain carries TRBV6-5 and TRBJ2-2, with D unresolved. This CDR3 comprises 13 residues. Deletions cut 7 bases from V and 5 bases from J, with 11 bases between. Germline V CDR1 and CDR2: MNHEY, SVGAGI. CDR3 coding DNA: TGTGCCAGCATCAAGGAGTCTACCGGGGAGCTGTTTTTT. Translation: CASIKESTGELFF.

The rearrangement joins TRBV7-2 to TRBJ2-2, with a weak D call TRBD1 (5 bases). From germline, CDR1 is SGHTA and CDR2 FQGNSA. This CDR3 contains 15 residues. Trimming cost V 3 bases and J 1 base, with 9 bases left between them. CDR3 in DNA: TGTGCCAGCAGCTTGGACACCTTGAACACCGGGGAGCTGTTTTTT. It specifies CASSLDTLNTGELFF. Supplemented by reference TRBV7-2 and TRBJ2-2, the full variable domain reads GAGVSQSPSNKVTEKGKDVELRCDPISGHTALYWYRQSLGQGLEFLIYFQGNSAPDKSGLPSDRFSAERTGGSVSTLTIQRTQQEDSAVYLCASSLDTLNTGELFFGEGSRLTVL.

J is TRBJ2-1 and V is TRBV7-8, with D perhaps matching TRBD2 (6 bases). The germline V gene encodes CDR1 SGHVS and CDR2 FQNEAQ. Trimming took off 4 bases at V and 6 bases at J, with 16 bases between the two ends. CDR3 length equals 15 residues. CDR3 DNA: TGTGCCAGCAGCTCGGCGGGGAGCAGGGCCAATGAGCAGTTCTTC. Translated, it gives CASSSAGSRANEQFF.

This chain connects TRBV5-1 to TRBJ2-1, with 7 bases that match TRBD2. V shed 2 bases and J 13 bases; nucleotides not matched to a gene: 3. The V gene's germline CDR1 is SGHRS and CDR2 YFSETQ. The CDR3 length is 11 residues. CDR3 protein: CASSFGEGQFF. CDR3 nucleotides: TGCGCCAGCAGCTTCGGGGAGGGTCAGTTCTTC.

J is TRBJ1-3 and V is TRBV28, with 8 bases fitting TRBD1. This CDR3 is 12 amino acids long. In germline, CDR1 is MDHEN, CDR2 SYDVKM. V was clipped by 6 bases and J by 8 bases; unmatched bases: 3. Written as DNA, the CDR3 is TGTGCCAGCAGACAGGGGGTTTACACCATATATTTT. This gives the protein CASRQGVYTIYF.

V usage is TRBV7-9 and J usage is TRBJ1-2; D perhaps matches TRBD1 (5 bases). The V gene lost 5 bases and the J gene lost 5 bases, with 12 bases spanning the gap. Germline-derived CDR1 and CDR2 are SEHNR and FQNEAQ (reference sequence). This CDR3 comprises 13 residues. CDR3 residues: CASSRDSLYGYTF. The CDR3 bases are TGTGCCAGCAGCAGGGACTCCTTGTATGGCTACACCTTC.

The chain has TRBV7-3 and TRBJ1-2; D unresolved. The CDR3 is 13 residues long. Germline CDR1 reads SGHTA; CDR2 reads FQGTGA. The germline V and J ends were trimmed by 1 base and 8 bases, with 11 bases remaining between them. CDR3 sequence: CASSLSGVAGYTF. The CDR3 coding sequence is TGTGCCAGCAGCTTAAGCGGCGTAGCCGGCTACACCTTC.

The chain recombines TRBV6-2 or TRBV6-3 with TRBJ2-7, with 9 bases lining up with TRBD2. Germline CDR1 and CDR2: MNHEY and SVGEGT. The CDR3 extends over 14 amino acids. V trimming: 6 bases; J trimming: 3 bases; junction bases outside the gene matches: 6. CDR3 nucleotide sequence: TGTGCCAGCAGCCGTAGCGGGAGTAGCTACGAGCAGTACTTC. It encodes CASSRSGSSYEQYF.

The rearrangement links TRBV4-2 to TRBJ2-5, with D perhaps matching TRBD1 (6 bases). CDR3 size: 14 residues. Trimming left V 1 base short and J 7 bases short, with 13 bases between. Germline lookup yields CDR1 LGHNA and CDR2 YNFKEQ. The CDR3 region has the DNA TGTGCCAGCAGCCAAGGCGGACAGCTATCGACCCAGTACTTC. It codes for CASSQGGQLSTQYF.

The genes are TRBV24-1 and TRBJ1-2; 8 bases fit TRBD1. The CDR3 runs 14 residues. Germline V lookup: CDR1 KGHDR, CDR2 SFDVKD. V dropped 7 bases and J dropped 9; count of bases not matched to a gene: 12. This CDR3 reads CATSSGTGDRSYTF. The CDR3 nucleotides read TGTGCCACCAGCTCCGGGACAGGCGATAGGAGCTACACCTTC.

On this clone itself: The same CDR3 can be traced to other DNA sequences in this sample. CDR3 region: CASSLAQGARDTQYF. The CDR3 coding sequence is TGCGCCAGCAGCTTGGCACAGGGGGCACGGGATACGCAGTATTTT. The chain is built from TRBV5-1 and TRBJ2-3, with TRBD1 matching over 9 bases. Germline CDR1 and CDR2: SGHRS and YFSETQ. Trimming took 0 bases from V and 6 from J; bases not matched to a gene: 5. This CDR3 region has 15 residues.

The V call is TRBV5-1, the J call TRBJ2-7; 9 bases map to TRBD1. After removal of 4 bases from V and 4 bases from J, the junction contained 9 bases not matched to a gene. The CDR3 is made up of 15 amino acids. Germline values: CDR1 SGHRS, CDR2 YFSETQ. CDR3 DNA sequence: TGCGCCAGCAGCCCGACGGGGACAGGGCTATACGAGCAGTACTTC. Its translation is CASSPTGTGLYEQYF.

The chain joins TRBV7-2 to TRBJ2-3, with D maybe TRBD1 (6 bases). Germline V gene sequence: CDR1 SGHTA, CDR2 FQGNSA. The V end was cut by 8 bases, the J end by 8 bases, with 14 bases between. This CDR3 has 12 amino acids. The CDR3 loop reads CASRAQGGTQYF. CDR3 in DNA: TGTGCCAGCCGCGCCCAAGGGGGTACGCAGTATTTT.

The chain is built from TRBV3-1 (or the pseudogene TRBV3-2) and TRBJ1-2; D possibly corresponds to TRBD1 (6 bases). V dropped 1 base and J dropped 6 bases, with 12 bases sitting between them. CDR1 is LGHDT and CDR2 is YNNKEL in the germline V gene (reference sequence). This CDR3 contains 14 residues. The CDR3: CASSQVRNRDGYTF. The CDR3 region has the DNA TGTGCCAGCAGCCAAGTGAGAAACAGGGATGGCTACACCTTC.

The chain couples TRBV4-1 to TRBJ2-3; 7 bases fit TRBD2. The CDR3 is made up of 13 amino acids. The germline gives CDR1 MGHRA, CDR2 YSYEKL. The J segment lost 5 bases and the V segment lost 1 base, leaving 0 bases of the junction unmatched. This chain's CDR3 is CASSQGEGDTQYF. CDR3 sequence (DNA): TGCGCCAGCAGCCAAGGGGAGGGAGATACGCAGTATTTT.

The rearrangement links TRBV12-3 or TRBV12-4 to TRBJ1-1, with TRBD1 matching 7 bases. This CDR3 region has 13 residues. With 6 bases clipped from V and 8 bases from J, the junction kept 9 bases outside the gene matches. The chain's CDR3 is CASSLQGFGEAFF. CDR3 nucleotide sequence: TGTGCCAGCAGCTTACAGGGGTTCGGCGAAGCTTTCTTT.

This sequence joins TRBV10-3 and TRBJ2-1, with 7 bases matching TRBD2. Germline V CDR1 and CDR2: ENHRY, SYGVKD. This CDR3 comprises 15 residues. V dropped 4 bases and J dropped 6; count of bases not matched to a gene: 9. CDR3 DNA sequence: TGTGCCATCAGTGTTGGCGGGAGCTCGTTCAATGAGCAGTTCTTC. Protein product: CAISVGGSSFNEQFF.

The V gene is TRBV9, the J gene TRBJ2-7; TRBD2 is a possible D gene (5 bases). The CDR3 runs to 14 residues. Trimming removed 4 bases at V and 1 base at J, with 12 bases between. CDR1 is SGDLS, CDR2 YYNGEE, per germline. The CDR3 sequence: CASSSHGESYEQYF. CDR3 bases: TGTGCCAGCAGCTCCCACGGGGAGTCCTACGAGCAGTACTTC. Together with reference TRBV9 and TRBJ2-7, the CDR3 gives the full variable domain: DSGVTQTPKHLITATGQRVTLRCSPRSGDLSVYWYQQSLDQGLQFLIQYYNGEERAKGNILERFSAQQFPDLHSELNLSSLELGDSALYFCASSSHGESYEQYFGPGTRLTVT.

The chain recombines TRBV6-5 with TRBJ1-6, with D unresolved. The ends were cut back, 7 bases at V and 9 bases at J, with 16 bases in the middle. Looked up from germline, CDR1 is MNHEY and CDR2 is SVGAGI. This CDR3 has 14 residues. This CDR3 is CASNALNVGSPLHF. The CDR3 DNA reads TGTGCCAGCAATGCCCTAAATGTTGGTTCACCCCTCCACTTT.

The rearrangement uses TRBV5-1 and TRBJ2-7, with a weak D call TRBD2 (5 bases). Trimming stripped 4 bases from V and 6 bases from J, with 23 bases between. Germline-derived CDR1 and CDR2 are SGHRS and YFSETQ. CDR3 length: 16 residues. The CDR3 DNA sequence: TGCGCCAGCAGCCCCGCCGTCGGACTGTCCTGGGGCGAGCAGTACTTC. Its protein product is CASSPAVGLSWGEQYF.

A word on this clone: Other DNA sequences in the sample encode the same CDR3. CDR3 residues: CASSSGLATGELFF. The DNA of the CDR3 is TGTGCCAGCAGCTCCGGACTAGCCACCGGGGAGCTGTTTTTT. The rearrangement joins TRBV7-2 to TRBJ2-2; 8 nucleotides align to TRBD2. The CDR3 contains 14 residues. Per germline, CDR1 SGHTA and CDR2 FQGNSA. V trimming: 4 bases; J trimming: 4 bases; junction bases outside the gene matches: 2.

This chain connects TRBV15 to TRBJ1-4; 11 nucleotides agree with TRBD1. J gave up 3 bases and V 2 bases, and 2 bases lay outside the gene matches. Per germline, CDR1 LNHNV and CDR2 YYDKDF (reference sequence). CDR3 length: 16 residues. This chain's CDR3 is CATSRKDRGPNEKLFF. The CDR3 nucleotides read TGTGCCACCAGCAGAAAGGACAGGGGGCCTAATGAAAAACTGTTTTTT.

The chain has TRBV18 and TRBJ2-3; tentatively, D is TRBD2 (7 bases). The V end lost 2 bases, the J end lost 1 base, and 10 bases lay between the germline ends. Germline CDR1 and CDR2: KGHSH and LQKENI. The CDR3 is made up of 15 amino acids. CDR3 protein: CASSPAGARTDTQYF. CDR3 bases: TGTGCCAGCTCACCAGCGGGGGCCCGCACAGATACGCAGTATTTT.